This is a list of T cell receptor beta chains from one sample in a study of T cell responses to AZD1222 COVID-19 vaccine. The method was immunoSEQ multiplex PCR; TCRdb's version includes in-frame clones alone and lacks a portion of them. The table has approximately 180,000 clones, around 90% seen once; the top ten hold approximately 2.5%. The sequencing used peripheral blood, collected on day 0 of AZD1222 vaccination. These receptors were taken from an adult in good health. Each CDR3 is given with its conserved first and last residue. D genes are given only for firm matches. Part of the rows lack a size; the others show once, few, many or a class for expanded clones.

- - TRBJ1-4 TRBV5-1 TGCGCCAGCAGACAGGCAAATAATAATGAAAAACTGTTTTTT CASRQANNNEKLFF
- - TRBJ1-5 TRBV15 TGTGCCACCAGCAGCGGGGCACAACGAGGAGGCAATCAGCCCCAGCATTTT CATSSGAQRGGNQPQHF
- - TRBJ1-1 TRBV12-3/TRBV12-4 TGTGCCAGCAGTGACCTTGTGAGCACTGAAGCTTTCTTT CASSDLVSTEAFF
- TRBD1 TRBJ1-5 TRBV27 TGTGCCAGCAGTTCGCACAGGGGGGATCAGCCCCAGCATTTT CASSSHRGDQPQHF
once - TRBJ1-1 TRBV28 TGTGCCAGCAGTTTCTATACAGGGAGCACTGAAGCTTTCTTT CASSFYTGSTEAFF
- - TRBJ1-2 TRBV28 TGTGCCAGCAGACAAGGGGGGAACGATGGCTACACCTTC CASRQGGNDGYTF
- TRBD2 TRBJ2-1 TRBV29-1 TGCAGCGTTGAAGACCCAGGACTAGCGGGAAAGTACAATGAGCAGTTCTTC CSVEDPGLAGKYNEQFF
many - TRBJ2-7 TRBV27 TGTGCCAGCAGTTTACATAGCGGTTCTCCCTACGAGCAGTACTTC CASSLHSGSPYEQYF
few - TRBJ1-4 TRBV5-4 TGTGCCAGCAGCTCCCGTCCGGGCGCAACTAATGAAAAACTGTTTTTT CASSSRPGATNEKLFF
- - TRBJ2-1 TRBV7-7 TGTGCCAGCAGCCTCGTTTCTTTGGGTAATGAGCAGTTCTTC CASSLVSLGNEQFF
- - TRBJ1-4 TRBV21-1 TGTGCCAGCAGCGGGCTGGCCTGGGCCGGCAGGGCAACTAATGAAAAACTGTTTTTT CASSGLAWAGRATNEKLFF
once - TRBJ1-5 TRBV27 TGTGCCAGTGGACGGAATAGCAATCAGCCCCAGCATTTT CASGRNSNQPQHF
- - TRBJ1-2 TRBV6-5 TGTGCCAGCAGTTACGGTCAGCGCGGGGTCTATGGCTACACCTTC CASSYGQRGVYGYTF
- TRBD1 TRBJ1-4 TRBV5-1 TGCGCCAGCAGCTTGGCGGGACAGGGGGCAAACGAAAAACTGTTTTTT CASSLAGQGANEKLFF
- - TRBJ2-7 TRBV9 TGTGCCAGCAGCGTAGAGGGGACGGGAACTCAGTACTTC CASSVEGTGTQYF
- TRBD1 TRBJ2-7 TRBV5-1 TGCGCCAGCAGCTTGTCGTCCGGGACAGGTTACGAGCAGTACTTC CASSLSSGTGYEQYF
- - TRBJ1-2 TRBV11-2 TGTGCCAGCAGCTTAGGTACAGATAACTATGGCTACACCTTC CASSLGTDNYGYTF
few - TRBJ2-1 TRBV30 TGTGCCTGGAGCTATGGACAGTTCTACAATGAGCAGTTCTTC CAWSYGQFYNEQFF
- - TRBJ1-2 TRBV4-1 TGCGCCAGCAGCCAAGTGAATCAGGTTTCGTCAGATGGCTACACCTTC CASSQVNQVSSDGYTF
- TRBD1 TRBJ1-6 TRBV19 TGTGCCAGTAGGGACCCTGGGACAGGGAGGAACAATTCACCCCTCCACTTT CASRDPGTGRNNSPLHF
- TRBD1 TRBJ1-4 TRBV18 TGTGCCAGCTGCGGACAGGGCGGTGAAAAACTGTTTTTT CASCGQGGEKLFF
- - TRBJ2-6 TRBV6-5 TGTGCCAGCAGTTTAACAGGGGCGGGAGGGGCCAACGTCCTGACTTTC CASSLTGAGGANVLTF
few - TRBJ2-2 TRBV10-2 TGCGCCAGCAGCCCCCGGGGCCTGAGGGACACCGGGGAGCTGTTTTTT CASSPRGLRDTGELFF
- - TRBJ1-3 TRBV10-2 TGCGCCAGCAGCGCGGGGACGGAAGGAAACACCATATATTTT CASSAGTEGNTIYF
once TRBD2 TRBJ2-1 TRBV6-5 TGTGCCAGCAGTTCGTCCTGGACTAGCGGATTAAATGAGCAGTTCTTC CASSSSWTSGLNEQFF
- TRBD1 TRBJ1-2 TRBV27 TGTGCCAGCAGCTACAGGGGGGATGGCTACACCTTC CASSYRGDGYTF
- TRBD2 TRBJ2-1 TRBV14 TGTGCCAGTTCCCTAGCGGTATCCTACAATGAGCAGTTCTTC CASSLAVSYNEQFF
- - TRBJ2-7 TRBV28 TGTGCCAGCAGTTTATCGTCAGGGGAGAACTACGAGCAGTACTTC CASSLSSGENYEQYF
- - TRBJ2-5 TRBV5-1 TGCGCCAGCAGCTTGGGGGCTAGCGAACTCCTAGGGGAGACCCAGTACTTC CASSLGASELLGETQYF
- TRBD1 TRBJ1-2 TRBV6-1 TGTGCCAGCAGTGACCGGGACAGGGTTTCTGGCTACACCTTC CASSDRDRVSGYTF
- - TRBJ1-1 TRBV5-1 TGCGCCAGCAGCTTGGGTGGGGGGACTGAAGCTTTCTTT CASSLGGGTEAFF
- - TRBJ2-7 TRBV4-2 TGTGCCAGCAGCCAAGATGGTATAGCCTACGAGCAGTACTTC CASSQDGIAYEQYF
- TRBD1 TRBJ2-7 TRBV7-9 TGTGCCAGCACCGCCCTCCTGCACCGGACAGGGGGGGAGGAGCAGTACTTC CASTALLHRTGGEEQYF
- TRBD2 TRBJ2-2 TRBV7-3 TGTGCCAGCAGCTCTTCGACTAGCGGGAGTTCCGGGGAGCTGTTTTTT CASSSSTSGSSGELFF
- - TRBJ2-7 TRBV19 TGTGCCAGTAGCTTATTAGCCCGGGGGCGGGGGAGCCTGGCGGGCGAGCAGTACTTC CASSLLARGRGSLAGEQYF
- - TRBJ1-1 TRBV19 TGTGCCAGTAGGGTGGGGGGACAAGGTAACACTGAAGCTTTCTTT CASRVGGQGNTEAFF
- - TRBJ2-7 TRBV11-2 TGTGCCAGCAGCTTATACTCCTTGGGGGGCGAGCAGTACTTC CASSLYSLGGEQYF
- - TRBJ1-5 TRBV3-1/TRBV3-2 TGTGCCAGCAGCCAAGGGTCCGCAAATCAGCCCCAGCATTTT CASSQGSANQPQHF
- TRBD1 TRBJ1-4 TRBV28 TGTGCCAGCAGGTTGGACAGGGCCTATAATGAAAAACTGTTTTTT CASRLDRAYNEKLFF
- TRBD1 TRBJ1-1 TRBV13 TGTGCCAGCAGCATCCACAGGGGAGGGACTGAAGCTTTCTTT CASSIHRGGTEAFF
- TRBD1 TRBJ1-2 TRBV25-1 TGTGCCAGCAGCTCAAAGGGGCAGGGGGTCTATGGCTACATCTTC CASSSKGQGVYGYIF
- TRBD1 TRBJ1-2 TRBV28 TGTGCCAGCAGCACCGGGACAGGGGGCGGTGGCTACACCTTC CASSTGTGGGGYTF
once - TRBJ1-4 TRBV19 TGTGCCAGTAGTATTGGGCCAAAACTGTTTTTT CASSIGPKLFF